Only a few counts were recorded for the clone carrying this T cell receptor beta chain. Its antigen is as yet unknown. V was clipped by 0 bases and J by 5 bases; unmatched bases: 4. Germline V lookup: CDR1 GTSNPN, CDR2 SVGIG (reference sequence). This CDR3 spans 15 amino acids. The study left out patients who had uncontrolled infection, other autoimmune disease, pregnancy or lactation. The data originate from a study of T cells in Graves' hyperthyroidism and ophthalmopathy. Study-wide results and limits: From stable hyperthyroidism, ophthalmopathy was separated by a 13 V-J model. Blood also contained most expanded thyroid clonotypes above 0.001.

RNA transcripts gave rise to amplified TCR beta CDR3 regions. A set of HTBI primers served as the primers for a first-round RT-PCR of the TCR CDR3. TCRdb fed the multiplex PCR reads into MiXCR, producing one record per CDR3 protein. This table holds around 35,000 distinct CDR3 sequences, 52% found once. The chain combines TRBV30 with TRBJ1-6, with 7 bases fitting TRBD1. Material: blood. The receptor comes from a woman aged 40 to 50 with Graves' ophthalmopathy. The CDR3 sequence is CAWSVVGTDNSPLHF. CDR3 bases: TGTGCCTGGAGTGTTGTTGGGACAGATAATTCACCCCTCCACTTT.